This T cell receptor beta chain is from a study of CD8+CD57+ T cells in acquired aplastic anemia. Whole-study context: Sorted CD4+ and CD8+ cells gave an average of approximately 3 ug of DNA.

Germline CDR1 SGHKS, CDR2 YYEKEE (reference sequence). The CDR3 length is 15 residues. J was trimmed by 5 bases and V by 4 bases; bases with no gene match: 8. CDR3 and TCR beta VDJ profiling relied on a genomic DNA template. TCRdb re-analysed the reads in MiXCR, keeping a single row per CDR3 protein. The sample includes roughly 290,000 distinct CDR3 sequences, 45% to 65% seen only once; the top ten take 1% to 1.5%. Previously, flow cytometry had revealed CD8+CD57+ cell expansion in the patients chosen for sequencing. The chain links TRBV5-5 to TRBJ2-7; 11 bases match TRBD2. The TCR originated in a human donor with aplastic anemia. What was sequenced was sorted CD4+, CD8+, or CD8+CD57+ T cells (not recorded which) from PBMCs. The chain's CDR3 is CASSPRLAGRNEQYF. DNA of the CDR3: TGTGCCAGCAGCCCTAGACTAGCGGGAAGGAACGAGCAGTACTTC.